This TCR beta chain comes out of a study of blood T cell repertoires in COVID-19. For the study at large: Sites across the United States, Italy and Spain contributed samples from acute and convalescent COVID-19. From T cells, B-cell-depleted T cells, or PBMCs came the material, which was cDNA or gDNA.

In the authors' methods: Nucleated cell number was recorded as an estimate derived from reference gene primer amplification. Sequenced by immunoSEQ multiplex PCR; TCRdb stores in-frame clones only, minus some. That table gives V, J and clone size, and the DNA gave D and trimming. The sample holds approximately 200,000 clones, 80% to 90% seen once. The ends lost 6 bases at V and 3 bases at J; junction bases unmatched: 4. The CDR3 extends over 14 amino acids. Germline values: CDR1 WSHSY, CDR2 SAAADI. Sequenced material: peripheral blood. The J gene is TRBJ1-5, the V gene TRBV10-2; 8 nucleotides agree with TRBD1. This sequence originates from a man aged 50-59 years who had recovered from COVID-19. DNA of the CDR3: TGCGCCAGCAGGGAGGGACAGGTCAATCAGCCCCAGCATTTT. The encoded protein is CASREGQVNQPQHF.